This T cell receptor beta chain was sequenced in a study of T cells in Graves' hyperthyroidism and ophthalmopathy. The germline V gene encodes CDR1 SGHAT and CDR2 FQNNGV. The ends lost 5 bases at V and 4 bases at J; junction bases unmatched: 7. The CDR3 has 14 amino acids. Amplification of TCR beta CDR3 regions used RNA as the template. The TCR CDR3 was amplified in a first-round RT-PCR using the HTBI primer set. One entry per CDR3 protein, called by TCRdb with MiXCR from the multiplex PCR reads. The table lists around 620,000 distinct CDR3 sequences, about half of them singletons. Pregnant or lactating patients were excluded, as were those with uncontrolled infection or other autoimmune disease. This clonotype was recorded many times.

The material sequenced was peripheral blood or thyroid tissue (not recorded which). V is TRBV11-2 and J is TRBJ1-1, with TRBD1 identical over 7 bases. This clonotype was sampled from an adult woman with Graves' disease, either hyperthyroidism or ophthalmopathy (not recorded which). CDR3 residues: CASSVHPGGTEAFF. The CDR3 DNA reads TGTGCCAGCAGCGTCCATCCAGGGGGCACTGAAGCTTTCTTT.